The 29 T cell receptor beta chains reported below all come from one sample, sequenced in a study of T cells in Graves' hyperthyroidism and ophthalmopathy. RNA transcripts served as the template for amplifying TCR beta CDR3 regions. An initial round of RT-PCR targeting the TCR CDR3 relied on the HTBI primer set. TCRdb reprocessed the multiplex PCR reads via MiXCR and lists one record per CDR3 protein. Here the sample spans some 510,000 distinct CDR3 sequences, around 21% being singletons. The sequenced sample was blood. These receptors originate from a man younger than 30 with Graves' hyperthyroidism.

This clonotype was detected many times. The J gene is TRBJ1-2, the V gene TRBV27; a weak D match, TRBD1 (6 bases). Trimming left V 2 bases short and J 4 bases short, with 8 bases between. Germline V gene data show CDR1 as MNHEY and CDR2 as SMNVEV (reference sequence). This CDR3 has 13 amino acids. CDR3 loop: CASSLRGFYGYTF. The CDR3 DNA reads as TGTGCCAGCAGTTTAAGGGGGTTCTATGGCTACACCTTC.

At least ten counts were recorded for this clonotype. The CDR3 sequence is CASSINGDLRRETQYF. For the CDR3, the DNA is TGTGCCAGTAGTATAAATGGGGACCTTCGAAGGGAGACCCAGTACTTC. V gene TRBV19 combines with J gene TRBJ2-5; D could derive from TRBD1 or TRBD2 (5 bases each). The CDR3 is 16 amino acids. Germline CDR1 is LNHDA and CDR2 is SQIVND (reference sequence). The V end was cut by 2 bases, the J end by 5 bases, with 18 bases between.

This clonotype was counted at least ten times. V is TRBV6-5 and J is TRBJ2-7, with TRBD1 as a possible D gene (8 bases). The V end was cut by 3 bases, the J end by 5 bases, with 26 bases between. The CDR3 contains 18 residues. Germline assignment: CDR1 MNHEY and CDR2 SVGAGI. CDR3 in amino acids: CASSYSQGAREMRDEQYF. CDR3 DNA sequence: TGTGCCAGCAGTTATTCTCAGGGGGCGCGGGAGATGCGCGACGAGCAGTACTTC.

This clonotype was recorded at least ten times. Relative to the germline gene, one junction end is altered; a read error may explain this. The rearrangement joins TRBV5-1 to TRBJ1-1; 8 bases agree with TRBD1. Germline-derived CDR1 and CDR2 are SGHRS and YFSETQ. The CDR3 spans 14 residues. CDR3 amino acids: CASSLDRGRTEAFF. For the CDR3, the DNA is TGTGCCAGCAGTTTAGACAGGGGTCGAACTGAAGCTTTCTTT.

This clonotype has at least ten counts. The chain joins TRBV20-1 to TRBJ2-7; D not resolved. This CDR3 contains 14 residues. Germline-derived CDR1 and CDR2 are DFQATT and SNEGSKA (reference sequence). The germline V and J ends were trimmed by 3 bases and 0 bases, with 12 bases remaining between them. The CDR3 sequence: CSASDTALSYEQYF. The CDR3 DNA reads TGCAGTGCTAGTGATACGGCCCTCTCCTACGAGCAGTACTTC.

The table lists this clonotype with many counts. This chain joins TRBV30 and TRBJ1-5; D call uncertain. Germline CDR1 and CDR2: GTSNPN and SVGIG (reference sequence). The CDR3 has 15 amino acids. The V end was cut by 0 bases, the J end by 2 bases, with 11 bases between. The CDR3: CAWSVSLPGNQPQHF. The CDR3 region has the DNA TGTGCCTGGAGTGTTTCCCTCCCGGGCAATCAGCCCCAGCATTTT. The whole variable domain, remainder taken from reference TRBV30 and TRBJ1-5, is SQTIHQWPATLVQPVGSPLSLECTVEGTSNPNLYWYRQAAGRGLQLLFYSVGIGQISSEVPQNLSASRPQDRQFILSSKKLLLSDSGFYLCAWSVSLPGNQPQHFGDGTRLSIL.

This clonotype was picked up many times. The chain joins TRBV28 to TRBJ2-5; the D gene is possibly TRBD2 (5 bases). This CDR3 is built from 15 residues. Trimming removed 2 bases at V and 5 bases at J, with 15 bases between. Germline V gene sequence: CDR1 MDHEN, CDR2 SYDVKM. The CDR3 nucleotides are TGTGCCAGCAGTTTAGGCGGAGCGGTCTTGGAGACCCAGTACTTC. The encoded protein is CASSLGGAVLETQYF.

The J gene is TRBJ2-2, the V gene TRBV6-1; a weak D match, TRBD2 (5 bases). CDR1 MNHNS and CDR2 SASEGT come from the germline V gene. The V gene lost 5 bases and the J gene lost 3 bases, with 16 bases spanning the gap. The CDR3 is 16 amino acids. DNA of the CDR3: TGTGCCAGCAGTCCAACCGGGAAAACGGACACCGGGGAGCTGTTTTTT. It encodes CASSPTGKTDTGELFF.

This clonotype showed up many times. The chain links TRBV11-3 to TRBJ1-2, with 9 bases that match TRBD1. V was clipped by 5 bases and J by 5 bases; unmatched bases: 9. The CDR3 sequence is 15 residues long. Germline V CDR1 and CDR2: SGHNT, YENEEA. The DNA for the CDR3 is TGTGCCAGCAGCGGTTCCGGGACAGGGTATTATGGCTACACCTTC. Its translation is CASSGSGTGYYGYTF. The variable domain in full, with the rest retrieved from reference TRBV11-3 and TRBJ1-2, is EAGVVQSPRYKIIEKKQPVAFWCNPISGHNTLYWYLQNLGQGPELLIRYENEEAVDDSQLPKDRFSAERLKGVDSTLKIQPAELGDSAVYLCASSGSGTGYYGYTFGSGTRLTVV.

This clonotype has more than one count but fewer than ten. The chain employs TRBV5-1 and TRBJ2-7; a weak D match, TRBD1 (6 bases). V dropped 4 bases and J dropped 3 bases, with 17 bases sitting between them. This CDR3 comprises 15 residues. The germline gives CDR1 SGHRS, CDR2 YFSETQ. The CDR3 coding sequence is TGCGCCAGCAGCCCCGCATCCTACAGGGTCTACGAGCAGTACTTC. Translated: CASSPASYRVYEQYF.

This clonotype was detected ten times or more. The chain is built from TRBV7-9 and TRBJ1-5, with TRBD1 matching 7 bases. With V trimmed by 4 bases and J by 6 bases, 9 bases remained unmatched. This CDR3 is 15 amino acids long. The germline gives CDR1 SEHNR, CDR2 FQNEAQ (reference sequence). CDR3 loop: CASSSAGQRGQPQHF. The CDR3 nucleotides are TGTGCCAGCAGCTCGGCGGGACAGAGAGGTCAGCCCCAGCATTTT.

Ten or more counts support this clonotype. The J gene is TRBJ1-1, the V gene TRBV12-3 or TRBV12-4; 7 bases align to TRBD1. The CDR3 covers 15 residues. V lost 6 bases, J lost 0 bases, and 7 bases stayed unmatched. The DNA for the CDR3 is TGTGCCAGCAGGTCACAGGGGCCGATGAACACTGAAGCTTTCTTT. Protein: CASRSQGPMNTEAFF.

This clonotype was seen many times. The rearrangement uses TRBV6-5 and TRBJ1-5; D not certain. Deletions cut 1 base from V and 2 bases from J, with 6 bases between. The V gene's germline CDR1 is MNHEY and CDR2 SVGAGI. This CDR3 has 14 residues. The DNA of the CDR3 is TGTGCCAGCAGTTACTTGGGAGGCAATCAGCCCCAGCATTTT. Residues: CASSYLGGNQPQHF.

This clonotype was counted many times. The rearrangement joins TRBV24-1 to TRBJ1-2; possible D gene TRBD1, 6 bases. This CDR3 contains 12 residues. In germline, CDR1 is KGHDR, CDR2 SFDVKD. V lost 9 bases to trimming and J lost 6 bases, with 13 bases between them. CDR3 coding DNA: TGTGCCACCCAAGAGGGGGGAAATGGCTACACCTTC. The encoded protein is CATQEGGNGYTF.

The J gene is TRBJ1-1, the V gene TRBV12-3 or TRBV12-4; D remains unclear. V dropped 5 bases and J dropped 10 bases, with 20 bases sitting between them. The CDR3 consists of 14 residues. CDR3 in DNA: TGTGCCAGCAGTCCCACGCATGTTCGAACTACAGCTTTCTTT. It encodes CASSPTHVRTTAFF.

This clonotype turned up a few times. A much larger clone sits a single nucleotide away, making a read error possible. This chain connects TRBV7-9 to TRBJ2-5; D call uncertain. Germline CDR1 is SEHNR and CDR2 is FQNEAQ (reference sequence). The CDR3 sequence is 15 residues long. The CDR3 loop reads CASSLAVAYQETKYF. The CDR3 coding sequence is TGTGCCAGCAGCTTAGCGGTTGCGTACCAAGAGACCAAGTACTTC.

This clonotype has only a few counts. V and J are TRBV6-1 and TRBJ1-1; D remains unclear. The CDR3 is made up of 13 amino acids. CDR1 is MNHNS and CDR2 is SASEGT in the germline V gene. Trimming took off 5 bases at V and 2 bases at J, with 9 bases between the two ends. The CDR3 DNA sequence: TGTGCCAGCAGTACCAGACACAACACTGAAGCTTTCTTT. This translates into CASSTRHNTEAFF.

The chain links TRBV14 to TRBJ1-2, with D possibly being TRBD1 (5 bases). The CDR3 loop spans 13 amino acids. The germline V gene encodes CDR1 SGHDN and CDR2 FVKESK. V lost 4 bases and J lost 8, with 14 bases in between. The CDR3 nucleotides read TGTGCCAGCAGCCCTTGGGGGAACGGAGGCTACACCTTC. Residues: CASSPWGNGGYTF.

The chain is built from TRBV4-1 and TRBJ2-7; a weak D match, TRBD1 (5 bases). V dropped 5 bases and J dropped 3 bases, with 20 bases sitting between them. Germline-derived CDR1 and CDR2 are MGHRA and YSYEKL. The CDR3 runs to 16 residues. The CDR3 coding sequence is TGCGCCAGCAGCGAACCGCGGACAAATACTTTCTACGAGCAGTACTTC. Translated: CASSEPRTNTFYEQYF.

In its sample, this clonotype was seen a few times. V gene TRBV4-1 combines with J gene TRBJ1-1; D is perhaps TRBD1 (6 bases). Germline values: CDR1 MGHRA, CDR2 YSYEKL. V lost 4 bases and J 4 bases, leaving 22 bases between the germline ends. The CDR3 contains 17 residues. The CDR3 DNA reads TGCGCCAGCAGCCGCGGACGGGTTAGGGGGGGTAGCACTGAAGCTTTCTTT. Protein product: CASSRGRVRGGSTEAFF.

In this sample, this clonotype turned up many times. The DNA for the CDR3 is TGTGCCAGCAGTGAAATGTACGGACAGGGGAGGAACACTGAAGCTTTCTTT. Translated: CASSEMYGQGRNTEAFF. The rearrangement uses TRBV2 and TRBJ1-1, with 9 nucleotides matching TRBD1. The junction had 8 bases not matched to a gene; V was cut back by 2 bases and J by 1 base. The CDR3 contains 17 residues. Per germline, CDR1 SNHLY and CDR2 FYNNEI.

This clonotype was recorded at least ten times. The chain uses TRBV27 and TRBJ1-1; D uncertain. Germline CDR1 and CDR2: MNHEY and SMNVEV (reference sequence). V shed 5 bases and J shed 3 bases, with 13 bases lying between them. This CDR3 region has 14 residues. This CDR3 is CASSHGPADTEAFF. The CDR3 region has the DNA TGTGCCAGCAGTCATGGCCCTGCGGACACTGAAGCTTTCTTT.

This clonotype came up many times. The chain recombines TRBV12-3 or TRBV12-4 with TRBJ1-5; D might be TRBD1 (5 bases). The CDR3 has 18 amino acids. Trimming pared 6 bases from V and 1 base from J, leaving 22 bases between. The CDR3: CASSPNLDSPTSNQPQHF. In DNA form, the CDR3 reads TGTGCCAGCAGCCCAAACCTAGACAGCCCCACAAGCAATCAGCCCCAGCATTTT.

This clonotype was observed many times. As DNA, the CDR3 is TGTGCCAGCAGTTACTTCCTATCTAGGGCCCTTCGGGGCTACACCTTC. Its protein product is CASSYFLSRALRGYTF. The chain joins TRBV6-5 to TRBJ1-2; D is undetermined. V gave up 1 base and J gave up 8 bases, with 20 bases separating them. From germline, CDR1 is MNHEY and CDR2 SVGAGI. The CDR3 extends over 16 amino acids.

Ten or more counts support this clonotype. The chain combines TRBV7-2 with TRBJ2-2; D remains ambiguous. Germline V gene data show CDR1 as SGHTA and CDR2 as FQGNSA. This CDR3 has 16 amino acids. V dropped 0 bases and J dropped 4 bases, with 12 bases sitting between them. The CDR3 DNA follows: TGTGCCAGCAGCTTAGCTTTGGGATCGGGCACCGGGGAGCTGTTTTTT. Residues: CASSLALGSGTGELFF.

This clonotype was detected ten times or more. The V and J genes are TRBV29-1 and TRBJ1-2, with no clear D. The V and J ends lost 1 base and 0 bases respectively, with 9 bases between them. Germline V gene lookup returns CDR1 SQVTM and CDR2 ANQGSEA. The CDR3 has 14 amino acids. The CDR3 nucleotides are TGCAGCGTTGAAGTCGGACCGCCTAACTATGGCTACACCTTC. Its translation: CSVEVGPPNYGYTF.

This clonotype was seen at least ten times. The chain uses TRBV7-4 and TRBJ1-2; no clear D gene. CDR3 length: 10 residues. In germline, CDR1 is SGHVT, CDR2 SQSDAQ. V gave up 11 bases and J gave up 5 bases, with 9 bases separating them. CDR3: CADFHYGYTF. The DNA of the CDR3 is TGTGCCGACTTCCATTATGGCTACACCTTC.

This clonotype has at least ten counts. The chain combines TRBV15 with TRBJ2-5; D may be TRBD1 (6 bases). Germline CDR1 LNHNV, CDR2 YYDKDF (reference sequence). The V and J ends lost 6 bases and 2 bases respectively, with 16 bases between them. The CDR3 covers 15 residues. The CDR3 protein is CATRKSLDRQETQYF. In DNA, the CDR3 is TGTGCCACCAGAAAATCCCTCGACAGGCAAGAGACCCAGTACTTC. Combining the CDR3 with reference TRBV15 and TRBJ2-5 gives the whole variable domain DAMVIQNPRYQVTQFGKPVTLSCSQTLNHNVMYWYQQKSSQAPKLLFHYYDKDFNNEADTPDNFQSRRPNTSFCFLDIRSPGLGDTAMYLCATRKSLDRQETQYFGPGTRLLVL.

In its sample, this clonotype was seen a few times. The genes are TRBV20-1 and TRBJ2-5, with a weak D call TRBD2 (7 bases). With 0 bases removed from V and 3 bases from J, the gap between germline ends came to 14 bases. Germline V CDR1 and CDR2: DFQATT, SNEGSKA (reference sequence). The CDR3 has 15 amino acids. CDR3 nucleotide sequence: TGCAGTGCTAGAGAGGTCGGGGGGCCGAAAGAGACCCAGTACTTC. Its protein is CSAREVGGPKETQYF.